This is a list of T cell receptor beta chains from one sample in a study of Ad26.COV2.S vaccination and SARS-CoV-2 variants. TCRdb's table, derived via immunoSEQ multiplex PCR, lists solely in-frame clones and lacks some. The sample lists 430,000 or so clones, roughly 89% occurring once. This sample comprised peripheral blood, obtained in a trial of Ad26.COV2.S vaccine versus placebo. The source is a person aged 18 to 59 who received the Ad26.COV2.S COVID-19 vaccine or a placebo. Each CDR3 is given with its conserved first and last residue. The D gene is left open where the match is weak. A row's size may be missing; if present it is once, few, many or a size class.

V	J	size	D	CDR3	DNA
TRBV4-2	TRBJ2-1	.	.	CASSQDKGTYNEQFF	TGTGCCAGCAGCCAAGATAAAGGCACTTACAATGAGCAGTTCTTC
TRBV7-2	TRBJ2-3	once	.	CASSLASDTQYF	TGTGCCAGCAGCTTAGCGTCCGATACGCAGTATTTT
TRBV19	TRBJ2-5	.	.	CASSILDRGDQETQYF	TGTGCCAGTAGTATTCTCGATCGTGGGGACCAAGAGACCCAGTACTTC
TRBV7-2	TRBJ2-7	.	.	CASSLSGGQGYEQYF	TGTGCCAGCAGCTTAAGCGGGGGACAGGGCTACGAGCAGTACTTC
TRBV29-1	TRBJ2-1	once	.	CSVEPPGSSYNEQFF	TGCAGCGTTGAGCCGCCAGGGAGCTCCTACAATGAGCAGTTCTTC
TRBV7-2	TRBJ2-6	.	TRBD1	CASSSSSGQGTSGANVLTF	TGTGCCAGCAGCTCGAGCTCGGGACAGGGGACCTCTGGGGCCAACGTCCTGACTTTC
TRBV25-1	TRBJ2-2	.	TRBD1	CASSDYGQGNTGELFF	TGTGCCAGCAGTGATTACGGACAGGGGAACACCGGGGAGCTGTTTTTT
TRBV20-1	TRBJ2-7	.	.	CSPGASYEQYF	TGCAGTCCTGGGGCGTCCTACGAGCAGTACTTC
TRBV9	TRBJ2-7	.	.	CASSVGPGVSYEQYF	TGTGCCAGCAGCGTAGGCCCGGGGGTCTCCTACGAGCAGTACTTC
TRBV15	TRBJ2-7	.	.	CATSRQIGLPSYEQYF	TGTGCCACCAGCAGGCAAATAGGACTCCCGTCCTACGAGCAGTACTTC
TRBV7-2	TRBJ1-4	.	.	CASSPTTNEKLFF	TGTGCCAGCAGCCCCACAACTAATGAAAAACTGTTTTTT
TRBV5-1	TRBJ2-5	few	.	CASSESTPRQTQYF	TGCGCCAGCTCTGAGTCAACCCCTAGGCAGACCCAGTACTTC
TRBV27	TRBJ1-2	few	.	CASSFRETNYGYTF	TGTGCCAGCAGTTTCAGGGAAACTAACTATGGCTACACCTTC
TRBV21-1	TRBJ1-5	.	.	CASSLITQWGELNQPQHF	TGTGCCAGCAGCCTAATTACCCAATGGGGGGAACTCAATCAGCCCCAGCATTTT
TRBV2	TRBJ1-4	.	.	CASRRGGAGEKLFF	TGTGCCAGCAGGCGTGGAGGAGCGGGGGAAAAACTGTTTTTT
TRBV7-2	TRBJ2-3	.	TRBD2	CASSLRTREADTQYF	TGTGCCAGCAGCTTAAGGACTAGAGAGGCAGATACGCAGTATTTT
TRBV7-9	TRBJ2-2	few	.	CASSSGYRANTGELFF	TGTGCCAGCAGCTCAGGATACAGGGCTAACACCGGGGAGCTGTTTTTT
TRBV10-3	TRBJ1-2	.	.	CAISEAATGGYTF	TGTGCCATCAGTGAAGCGGCCACGGGGGGCTACACCTTC
TRBV6-5	TRBJ1-2	once	.	CASRVGWQGPGYTF	TGTGCCAGCAGAGTTGGGTGGCAGGGTCCGGGCTACACCTTC
TRBV14	TRBJ2-1	.	.	CASSPRRGNYNEQFF	TGTGCCAGCAGCCCAAGACGGGGGAACTACAATGAGCAGTTCTTC
TRBV11-2	TRBJ1-1	.	.	CASSPSYAEAFF	TGTGCCAGCAGCCCTTCATACGCTGAAGCTTTCTTT
TRBV7-2	TRBJ2-2	.	TRBD2	CASSPRPTSGSSGELFF	TGTGCCAGCAGTCCCAGACCGACTAGCGGGAGTTCCGGGGAGCTGTTTTTT
TRBV13	TRBJ1-2	.	.	CASSAHREYGYGYTF	TGTGCCAGCAGCGCCCACAGGGAATACGGCTATGGCTACACCTTC
TRBV3-1/TRBV3-2	TRBJ2-2	.	.	CASSHRTANTGELFF	TGTGCCAGCAGCCACAGGACCGCGAACACCGGGGAGCTGTTTTTT
TRBV7-2	TRBJ2-3	.	.	CASAQSTDTQYF	TGTGCCAGCGCACAAAGCACAGATACGCAGTATTTT
TRBV5-1	TRBJ2-2	.	.	CASSLEGPVANTGELFF	TGCGCCAGCAGCTTGGAGGGGCCTGTCGCGAACACCGGGGAGCTGTTTTTT
TRBV19	TRBJ1-2	few	TRBD1	CASRPGTGDYGYTF	TGTGCCAGTAGACCCGGGACAGGGGACTATGGCTACACCTTC